Shown below are 21 T cell receptor beta chains from a single sample sequenced in a study of vaccination and CD4 T cells after COVID-19. These TCRs' antigens remain unknown. The treatment: approximately 11-day PBMC culture with coronavirus spike peptide pools or control peptides (ViraFEST assay). Sequencing of cultured CD4+ T cell DNA used the Oncomine TCR Beta short-read assay. TCRdb passed the PCR reads through MiXCR, listing each CDR3 protein once. Altogether 9,000 to 15,000 distinct CDR3 sequences are present, around 64% being singletons, with the ten largest covering 11% to 15%. The material sequenced was CD4+ T cells from blood, cultured in vitro. The source of these receptors is a human donor who had recovered from COVID-19.

The chain employs TRBV29-1 and TRBJ2-5; no clear D. Germline CDR1 reads SQVTM; CDR2 reads ANQGSEA. V dropped 5 bases and J dropped 1 base, with 11 bases sitting between them. This CDR3 is built from 13 residues. This chain's CDR3 is CSVRQLLQETQYF. The CDR3 DNA is TGCAGCGTTAGGCAGCTTCTCCAAGAGACCCAGTACTTC. The whole variable domain, filled in from reference TRBV29-1 and TRBJ2-5, reads SAVISQKPSRDICQRGTSLTIQCQVDSQVTMMFWYRQQPGQSLTLIATANQGSEATYESGFVIDKFPISRPNLTFSTLTVSNMSPEDSSIYLCSVRQLLQETQYFGPGTRLLVL.

This clonotype was counted once. The gene calls are TRBV4-3 and TRBJ1-1, with TRBD1 as a possible D gene (6 bases). Germline CDR1 and CDR2: LGHNA and YSLEER. V lost 4 bases and J lost 4, with 16 bases in between. CDR3 length: 15 amino acids. The CDR3 coding sequence is TGCGCCAGCAGCCGGGGGGGGGCGTGGGGCACTGAAGCTTTCTTT. It encodes CASSRGGAWGTEAFF.

The chain is built from TRBV7-3 and TRBJ2-5; perhaps TRBD1 as D (5 bases). CDR3 length equals 15 residues. Germline-derived CDR1 and CDR2 are SGHTA and FQGTGA. Between the trimmed V and J ends, which lost 1 base and 1 base, there was a span of 10 bases. CDR3 in DNA: TGTGCCAGCAGCTTAAGGGGCAGGCCCCAAGAGACCCAGTACTTC. Translation: CASSLRGRPQETQYF.

The chain links TRBV25-1 to TRBJ1-2; D possibly corresponds to TRBD1 (5 bases). Trimming cost V 2 bases and J 7 bases, with 17 bases left between them. The CDR3 contains 15 residues. The germline gives CDR1 MGHDK, CDR2 SYGVNS. The CDR3 DNA reads as TGTGCCAGCAGTGAAACGGCAGTCCAGGGAGGTGGCTACACCTTC. Its translation is CASSETAVQGGGYTF.

This chain joins TRBV18 and TRBJ1-2; 10 bases align to TRBD1. J was trimmed by 2 bases and V by 4 bases; bases with no gene match: 1. Per the germline V gene, CDR1 is KGHSH and CDR2 is LQKENI. This CDR3 is built from 14 residues. The CDR3 DNA reads TGTGCCAGCTCACAGGACAGGGGGAACTATGGCTACACCTTC. It yields the protein CASSQDRGNYGYTF.

The chain links TRBV6-2 or TRBV6-3 to TRBJ1-1; D is perhaps TRBD1 (6 bases). V gave up 4 bases and J gave up 3 bases, with 12 bases separating them. CDR3 size: 14 residues. Germline V lookup: CDR1 MNHEY, CDR2 SVGEGT. The CDR3: CASSSGVVDTEAFF. In DNA form, the CDR3 reads TGTGCCAGCAGTTCAGGGGTCGTGGACACTGAAGCTTTCTTT.

The genes are TRBV6-1 and TRBJ1-2, with TRBD1 as a possible D gene (5 bases). Germline lookup yields CDR1 MNHNS and CDR2 SASEGT. Trimming removed 11 bases at V and 7 bases at J, with 17 bases between. The CDR3 runs to 12 residues. CDR3 residues: CAGGARYRGYTF. The CDR3 bases are TGTGCCGGCGGGGCGAGATACCGTGGCTACACCTTC.

V and J are TRBV7-6 and TRBJ2-7, with D tentatively TRBD1 or TRBD2 (5 bases each). Trimming took 5 bases from V and 2 from J, leaving 16 bases between them. CDR3 length: 15 residues. Germline loops: CDR1 SGHVS, CDR2 FNYEAQ. The chain's CDR3 is CASSPDGTVTYEQYF. The DNA of the CDR3 is TGTGCCAGCAGCCCCGATGGGACCGTTACCTACGAGCAGTACTTC.

V usage is TRBV7-9 and J usage is TRBJ2-7, with a tentative D call TRBD1 (5 bases). This CDR3 region has 17 residues. Germline V lookup: CDR1 SEHNR, CDR2 FQNEAQ (reference sequence). V lost 5 bases and J lost 0, with 20 bases in between. CDR3 sequence (DNA): TGTGCCAGCAGCCCCCTCGTTGGGGCCCTCCACTCCTACGAGCAGTACTTC. Residues: CASSPLVGALHSYEQYF.

This chain joins TRBV2 and TRBJ1-2; D is undetermined. The V end lost 7 bases, the J end lost 0 bases, and 6 bases lay between the germline ends. The CDR3 has 12 amino acids. Germline-derived CDR1 and CDR2 are SNHLY and FYNNEI. The CDR3 region is CASKSPNYGYTF. The CDR3 DNA follows: TGTGCCAGCAAGTCCCCTAACTATGGCTACACCTTC.

This chain joins TRBV28 and TRBJ1-1, with a tentative D call TRBD1 (6 bases). The CDR3 consists of 15 residues. V lost 7 bases and J lost 1, with 16 bases in between. Germline CDR1 and CDR2: MDHEN and SYDVKM. The CDR3 DNA reads as TGTGCCAGCACCTACGGGGGGGCCGGGAACACTGAAGCTTTCTTT. Translated, it gives CASTYGGAGNTEAFF. Looking up the rest from reference TRBV28 and TRBJ1-1 gives the full variable domain: DVKVTQSSRYLVKRTGEKVFLECVQDMDHENMFWYRQDPGLGLRLIYFSYDVKMKEKGDIPEGYSVSREKKERFSLILESASTNQTSMYLCASTYGGAGNTEAFFGQGTRLTVV.

The genes are TRBV7-2 and TRBJ1-2; D perhaps matches TRBD1 (5 bases). V lost 5 bases to trimming and J lost 8 bases, with 21 bases between them. Germline V gene lookup returns CDR1 SGHTA and CDR2 FQGNSA. The CDR3 spans 15 residues. CDR3 coding DNA: TGTGCCAGCAGCCCAAGTGGTTTGGGGGAAGAGGGCTACACCTTC. Its protein product is CASSPSGLGEEGYTF.

The J gene is TRBJ1-1, the V gene TRBV7-2; D is unclear. V was trimmed by 4 bases and J by 5 bases, leaving 14 bases between them. CDR3 length: 14 residues. Germline loops: CDR1 SGHTA, CDR2 FQGNSA. As DNA, the CDR3 is TGTGCCAGCAGCTCCTACCGGGCGGGAACTGAAGCTTTCTTT. It codes for CASSSYRAGTEAFF.

The chain carries TRBV19 and TRBJ2-7; 9 positions agree with TRBD1. V trimming: 3 bases; J trimming: 3 bases; junction bases outside the gene matches: 0. The germline V gene has CDR1 LNHDA and CDR2 SQIVND (reference sequence). CDR3 length: 13 amino acids. The chain's CDR3 is CASSMGQGYEQYF. CDR3 sequence (DNA): TGTGCCAGTAGTATGGGACAGGGCTACGAGCAGTACTTC.

The chain links TRBV6-1 to TRBJ2-1; 14 bases map to TRBD2. CDR1 and CDR2 from the germline V gene are MNHNS and SASEGT. CDR3 length: 19 amino acids. V trimming: 4 bases; J trimming: 0 bases; junction bases outside the gene matches: 8. The CDR3 spells CASSGGGLAGAYSYNEQFF. CDR3 DNA sequence: TGTGCCAGCAGTGGAGGGGGACTAGCGGGGGCGTACTCCTACAATGAGCAGTTCTTC.

The gene calls are TRBV11-3 and TRBJ2-1; unclear D gene. CDR3 length equals 14 residues. Germline V lookup: CDR1 SGHNT, CDR2 YENEEA. Trimming removed 3 bases at V and 0 bases at J, with 6 bases between. The CDR3 sequence: CASSFTGSYNEQFF. The CDR3 DNA is TGTGCCAGCAGCTTCACCGGCTCCTACAATGAGCAGTTCTTC.

In nucleotides, the CDR3 is TGTGCCAGTAGTCCAGGGACAGTGGCGAACACTGAAGCTTTCTTT. It is translated as CASSPGTVANTEAFF. V and J are TRBV19 and TRBJ1-1; 7 bases align to TRBD1. J was trimmed by 1 base and V by 5 bases; bases with no gene match: 7. This CDR3 is built from 15 residues. Germline V gives CDR1 LNHDA, CDR2 SQIVND (reference sequence).

The V gene is TRBV2, the J gene TRBJ2-1; TRBD2 matches 14 bases. V gave up 5 bases and J gave up 9 bases; unmatched junction bases: 6. The CDR3 runs to 15 residues. The germline V gene has CDR1 SNHLY and CDR2 FYNNEI. CDR3 sequence: CASSPTSGGAVEQFF. CDR3 coding DNA: TGTGCCAGCAGTCCGACTAGCGGGGGGGCAGTTGAGCAGTTCTTC.

The J gene is TRBJ1-2, the V gene TRBV19; 10 bases map to TRBD1. The germline V gene has CDR1 LNHDA and CDR2 SQIVND (reference sequence). This CDR3 region has 17 residues. V was clipped by 5 bases and J by 4 bases; unmatched bases: 13. This chain's CDR3 is CASSHRDRGLRFYGYTF. The CDR3 region has the DNA TGTGCCAGTAGTCACCGCGACAGGGGGCTTCGTTTCTATGGCTACACCTTC.

This clonotype showed up just a few times. The chain employs TRBV6-2 or TRBV6-3 and TRBJ2-2; no reliable D call. CDR1 is MNHEY, CDR2 SVGEGT, per germline. V gave up 4 bases and J gave up 7 bases, with 19 bases separating them. This CDR3 comprises 16 residues. CDR3 loop: CASSFGHPNGNGELFF. In DNA form, the CDR3 reads TGTGCCAGCAGTTTCGGGCACCCCAATGGGAACGGGGAGCTGTTTTTT.

This clonotype was picked up one time. The J gene is TRBJ1-6, the V gene TRBV7-2; maybe TRBD1 (5 bases). V dropped 5 bases and J dropped 7 bases, with 15 bases sitting between them. The CDR3 spans 15 residues. Germline CDR1 reads SGHTA; CDR2 reads FQGNSA. CDR3 protein: CASSPQGRTNSPLHF. CDR3 nucleotides: TGTGCCAGCAGCCCCCAGGGCAGGACCAATTCACCCCTCCACTTT.